The 32 T cell receptor beta chains listed next were all sequenced from one sample in a study of PD-1 blockade in classical Hodgkin lymphoma. Brentuximab vedotin exposure varied, and every patient relapsed after autologous stem cell transplantation. Produced via immunoSEQ multiplex PCR; TCRdb's table is partial and in-frame only. The sample has nearly 25,000 clones; about 70% are singletons. The input for sequencing was peripheral blood mononuclear cells (PBMCs), taken at baseline. The receptors were sampled from a human donor with classical Hodgkin lymphoma.

This clone showed up just a few times. CDR3 coding DNA: TGTGCCAGCAGTTACAGGGAGAACTATGGCTACACCTTC. Its protein is CASSYRENYGYTF. The chain joins TRBV6-5 to TRBJ1-2; D not resolved. CDR1 is MNHEY and CDR2 is SVGAGI in the germline V gene. V was clipped by 2 bases and J by 2 bases, with 6 bases between them. This CDR3 comprises 13 residues.

The V gene is TRBV6-6, the J gene TRBJ2-3; no firm D call. This CDR3 has 13 amino acids. Germline CDR1 MNHNY, CDR2 SVGAGI (reference sequence). V shed 3 bases and J shed 5 bases, with 9 bases lying between them. The CDR3 bases are TGTGCCAGCAGTTATGTGGTTGGAGATACGCAGTATTTT. It translates to CASSYVVGDTQYF.

This rearrangement joins TRBV2 to TRBJ2-7; a weak D match, TRBD2 (6 bases). The germline gives CDR1 SNHLY, CDR2 FYNNEI. V was cut by 8 bases and J by 3 bases, with 11 bases left in between. The CDR3 has 12 residues. The CDR3, as DNA: TGTGCCAGCGGGAGACTAGACTACGAGCAGTACTTC. It codes for CASGRLDYEQYF. The whole variable domain, remainder taken from reference TRBV2 and TRBJ2-7, is EPEVTQTPSHQVTQMGQEVILRCVPISNHLYFYWYRQILGQKVEFLVSFYNNEISEKSEIFDDQFSVERPDGSNFTLKIRSTKLEDSAMYFCASGRLDYEQYFGPGTRLTVT.

CDR3 sequence reads: CASSVGVQRTAYGYTF. CDR3 sequence (DNA): TGTGCCAGCAGCGTAGGAGTCCAGAGGACAGCCTATGGCTACACCTTC. The chain employs TRBV9 and TRBJ1-2; D may be TRBD1 (6 bases). The CDR3 covers 16 residues. The germline V and J ends were trimmed by 0 bases and 4 bases, with 16 bases remaining between them. Per germline, CDR1 SGDLS and CDR2 YYNGEE.

The V and J genes are TRBV11-3 and TRBJ1-2; possible D gene TRBD1, 6 bases. Deletions cut 6 bases from V and 2 bases from J, with 19 bases between. The CDR3 totals 16 residues. From germline, CDR1 is SGHNT and CDR2 YENEEA. The CDR3 loop is CASRPRGAVANYGYTF. In DNA, the CDR3 is TGTGCCAGCAGACCAAGGGGGGCCGTGGCGAACTATGGCTACACCTTC.

V is TRBV7-9 and J is TRBJ1-5, with no clear D. Trimming shortened V by 6 bases and J by 5 bases, and 11 bases separated the two germline ends. This CDR3 region has 13 residues. Germline assignment: CDR1 SEHNR and CDR2 FQNEAQ (reference sequence). The CDR3 DNA sequence: TGTGCCAGCAGTCGCGACGGGGATCAGCCCCAGCATTTT. Encoded protein: CASSRDGDQPQHF. The entire variable domain, with the rest obtained from reference TRBV7-9 and TRBJ1-5, is as follows: DTGVSQNPRHKITKRGQNVTFRCDPISEHNRLYWYRQTLGQGPEFLTYFQNEAQLEKSRLLSDRFSAERPKGSFSTLEIQRTEQGDSAMYLCASSRDGDQPQHFGDGTRLSIL.

This clone is medium-sized by share. This chain uses TRBV11-2 with TRBJ2-3; the D is unclear. V shed 3 bases and J shed 0 bases, with 4 bases lying between them. The CDR3 is made up of 13 amino acids. CDR1 is SGHAT and CDR2 is FQNNGV in the germline V gene. In nucleotides, the CDR3 is TGTGCCAGCAGCTTCTTTAGCACAGATACGCAGTATTTT. Protein product: CASSFFSTDTQYF. Full variable domain (rest looked up from reference TRBV11-2 and TRBJ2-3): EAGVAQSPRYKIIEKRQSVAFWCNPISGHATLYWYQQILGQGPKLLIQFQNNGVVDDSQLPKDRFSAERLKGVDSTLKIQPAKLEDSAVYLCASSFFSTDTQYFGPGTRLTVL.

The CDR3 nucleotides are TGTGCCATCAGTAGTCTTGGAGAGCAGTACTTC. Protein product: CAISSLGEQYF. The chain couples TRBV10-3 to TRBJ2-7; no firm D call. Trimming removed 5 bases from V and 7 bases from J, with 9 bases in between. Per the germline V gene, CDR1 is ENHRY and CDR2 is SYGVKD. There are 11 residues in the CDR3.

The chain employs TRBV7-6 and TRBJ1-1; weak D call: TRBD1 (5 bases). There are 13 residues in the CDR3. V was shortened by 2 bases and J by 3 bases, with 7 bases between the two germline ends. Germline CDR1 is SGHVS and CDR2 is FNYEAQ. The CDR3 region is CASSLRGYTEAFF. In DNA, the CDR3 is TGTGCCAGCAGCTTAAGGGGATACACTGAAGCTTTCTTT.

This chain connects TRBV6-6 to TRBJ2-1, with TRBD2 matching over 8 bases. The V gene's germline CDR1 is MNHNY and CDR2 SVGAGI (reference sequence). This CDR3 has 15 amino acids. The J segment lost 4 bases and the V segment lost 7 bases, leaving 9 bases of the junction unmatched. CDR3: CASTPIAGSYNEQFF. The CDR3 region has the DNA TGTGCCAGCACTCCCATAGCGGGGTCTTACAATGAGCAGTTCTTC.

The gene calls are TRBV13 and TRBJ2-1; tentatively, D is TRBD2 (6 bases). This CDR3 has 16 residues. Germline V gene data show CDR1 as PRHDT and CDR2 as FYEKMQ (reference sequence). V was pared by 4 bases and J by 5 bases, with 18 bases between. The CDR3: CASSSRVRGYDNEQFF. The CDR3 DNA reads TGTGCCAGCAGCTCGCGGGTCCGGGGGTACGACAATGAGCAGTTCTTC.

The V and J genes are TRBV19 and TRBJ1-1; D is uncertain. The CDR3 extends over 15 amino acids. Trimming took 4 bases from V and 1 from J, leaving 13 bases between them. Germline V gene data show CDR1 as LNHDA and CDR2 as SQIVND (reference sequence). The CDR3 coding sequence is TGTGCCAGTAGTAAATCCGTAGGAGGGAACACTGAAGCTTTCTTT. Translation: CASSKSVGGNTEAFF.

The chain has TRBV7-2 and TRBJ1-5; possibly TRBD1 for D (5 bases). Trimming shortened V by 5 bases and J by 1 base, and 9 bases separated the two germline ends. This CDR3 has 14 amino acids. Germline CDR1 and CDR2: SGHTA and FQGNSA. The DNA of the CDR3 is TGTGCCAGCAGCCCGGGACGGAGCAATCAGCCCCAGCATTTT. Protein: CASSPGRSNQPQHF.

This clone was found a few times. J is TRBJ1-4 and V is TRBV5-4, with 8 bases identical to TRBD1. With V trimmed by 6 bases and J by 3 bases, 4 bases remained unmatched. The CDR3 is 14 amino acids. The germline CDR1 and CDR2 sequences are SGHNT and YYREEE (reference sequence). Here the CDR3 DNA reads TGTGCCAGCACCATGACAGGGGCTAATGAAAAACTGTTTTTT. It is translated as CASTMTGANEKLFF.

Here the CDR3 DNA reads TGTGCCAGCAGCCCCGGGGGGGGGAACACCGGGGAGCTGTTTTTT. This gives the protein CASSPGGGNTGELFF. The chain couples TRBV6-6 to TRBJ2-2; 8 bases map to TRBD2. Trimming removed 6 bases from V and 1 base from J; junction bases left unmatched: 4. The CDR3 has 15 residues. The germline V gene encodes CDR1 MNHNY and CDR2 SVGAGI (reference sequence).

This chain joins TRBV10-3 and TRBJ2-7, with TRBD1 matching 8 bases. Looked up from germline, CDR1 is ENHRY and CDR2 is SYGVKD. CDR3 length: 12 residues. The V segment lost 10 bases and the J segment 3 bases; nucleotides outside the gene matches: 5. This chain's CDR3 is CATTGEGYEQYF. CDR3 coding DNA: TGTGCCACGACAGGGGAAGGCTACGAGCAGTACTTC.

The chain links TRBV19 to TRBJ1-2; 7 nucleotides line up with TRBD1. V was clipped by 5 bases and J by 2 bases; unmatched bases: 8. Germline CDR1 reads LNHDA; CDR2 reads SQIVND (reference sequence). The length of the CDR3 is 15 residues. The CDR3 is CASSDVPGQNYGYTF. CDR3 in DNA: TGTGCCAGTAGTGATGTGCCGGGACAGAACTATGGCTACACCTTC.

The chain couples TRBV27 to TRBJ2-2; D is uncertain. This CDR3 has 16 residues. The V and J ends lost 5 bases and 0 bases respectively, with 13 bases between them. Germline CDR1 MNHEY, CDR2 SMNVEV (reference sequence). This chain's CDR3 is CASSLLPLTNTGELFF. The CDR3 nucleotides are TGTGCCAGCAGTCTCTTGCCCCTAACGAACACCGGGGAGCTGTTTTTT.

The CDR3 DNA sequence: TGTGCCACCAGCGCAGACAGAGAGAACACTGAAGCTTTCTTT. Protein product: CATSADRENTEAFF. The chain links TRBV15 to TRBJ1-1; D might be TRBD1 (5 bases). Germline V gene lookup returns CDR1 LNHNV and CDR2 YYDKDF (reference sequence). The CDR3 sequence is 14 residues long. Trimming took 5 bases from V and 1 from J, leaving 11 bases between them.

This clone was picked up one time. The rearrangement uses TRBV29-1 and TRBJ1-1, with a possible D match to TRBD1 (6 bases). V lost 4 bases and J 6 bases, leaving 15 bases between the germline ends. Germline-derived CDR1 and CDR2 are SQVTM and ANQGSEA. The length of the CDR3 is 13 residues. The CDR3 is CSVGLGGRAEAFF. CDR3 nucleotides: TGCAGCGTTGGACTCGGGGGCCGGGCTGAAGCTTTCTTT.

The V call is TRBV29-1, the J call TRBJ1-3; D call uncertain. The CDR3 has 11 residues. The germline V gene encodes CDR1 SQVTM and CDR2 ANQGSEA. The V and J ends lost 3 bases and 4 bases respectively, with 4 bases between them. CDR3 DNA sequence: TGCAGCGTTGACGTCGGAAACACCATATATTTT. It specifies CSVDVGNTIYF.

This chain joins TRBV14 and TRBJ2-1; the match to TRBD1 covers 11 bases. Germline V gene data show CDR1 as SGHDN and CDR2 as FVKESK. CDR3 length: 15 residues. Trimming cost V 3 bases and J 2 bases; bases outside gene matches: 0. The CDR3 DNA is TGTGCCAGCAGCCAGGGACAGGGGGCCTACAATGAGCAGTTCTTC. The encoded protein is CASSQGQGAYNEQFF.

The rearrangement joins TRBV15 to TRBJ2-1, with D perhaps TRBD2 (7 bases). The V gene's germline CDR1 is LNHNV and CDR2 YYDKDF (reference sequence). V was pared by 6 bases and J by 15 bases, with 18 bases between. The CDR3 is made up of 12 amino acids. This CDR3 reads CATSTKGGPSFF. The CDR3 DNA sequence: TGTGCCACCAGTACAAAGGGGGGGCCTTCGTTCTTC.

This chain connects TRBV4-3 to TRBJ2-1; D perhaps matches TRBD1 (5 bases). The CDR3 totals 15 residues. Trimming removed 4 bases from V and 5 bases from J, with 15 bases in between. CDR1 LGHNA and CDR2 YSLEER come from the germline V gene. CDR3 nucleotides: TGCGCCAGCAGCCTCCGTTGGACAATGAACAATGAGCAGTTCTTC. Encoded protein: CASSLRWTMNNEQFF.

The chain is built from TRBV28 and TRBJ1-2; D remains unclear. The CDR3 length is 16 residues. V lost 1 base and J 0 bases, leaving 12 bases between the germline ends. CDR1 and CDR2 from the germline V gene are MDHEN and SYDVKM. The CDR3 here is CASSLSVTPPNYGYTF. Written as DNA, the CDR3 is TGTGCCAGCAGTTTATCCGTTACACCTCCTAACTATGGCTACACCTTC.

This clone appeared a few times. The chain joins TRBV7-9 to TRBJ1-1, with 7 bases that match TRBD1. This CDR3 region has 13 residues. Trimming took 1 base from V and 6 from J; bases not matched to a gene: 2. Germline V gene data show CDR1 as SEHNR and CDR2 as FQNEAQ (reference sequence). The CDR3 DNA follows: TGTGCCAGCAGCTTAGACAGGGGCGCTGAAGCTTTCTTT. Residues: CASSLDRGAEAFF.

This chain joins TRBV28 and TRBJ1-2; D gene unclear. Germline CDR1 MDHEN, CDR2 SYDVKM. CDR3 length: 11 residues. Trimming took off 2 bases at V and 6 bases at J, with 4 bases between the two ends. The CDR3 DNA is TGTGCCAGCAGTTTAGGAGATGGCTACACCTTC. This codes for CASSLGDGYTF.

This chain links TRBV10-3 with TRBJ2-1, with D unresolved. V lost 9 bases and J 6 bases, leaving 15 bases between the germline ends. CDR1 ENHRY and CDR2 SYGVKD come from the germline V gene. There are 13 residues in the CDR3. Here the CDR3 DNA reads TGTGCCATAGAAAGCTTTGAGACCAATGAGCAGTTCTTC. Translated, it gives CAIESFETNEQFF.

V and J are TRBV23-1 and TRBJ2-5; maybe TRBD2 (5 bases). TRBV23-1 is filed as an ORF, its function uncertain. The V and J ends lost 7 bases and 5 bases respectively, with 17 bases between them. The CDR3 covers 14 residues. DNA for the CDR3: TGCGCCAGCAACAAAAGAGGGTGCTGCGAGACCCAGTACTTC. Translating it yields CASNKRGCCETQYF.

The gene calls are TRBV10-2 and TRBJ1-1, with TRBD1 matching 7 bases. V dropped 7 bases and J dropped 1; count of bases not matched to a gene: 3. Germline-derived CDR1 and CDR2 are WSHSY and SAAADI. CDR3 size: 13 residues. The CDR3 is CASMKGANTEAFF. The CDR3 region has the DNA TGCGCCAGCATGAAGGGGGCGAACACTGAAGCTTTCTTT.

The DNA of the CDR3 is TGTGCCAGCAGCAAACCGGGGGGAGGGGGCAATTCACCCCTCCACTTT. It yields the protein CASSKPGGGGNSPLHF. This sequence joins TRBV21-1 and TRBJ1-6. TRBV21-1 is described as a pseudogene. The CDR3 has 16 amino acids.

This clone was detected once. The rearrangement joins TRBV4-2 to TRBJ2-3, with 7 positions matching TRBD1. The V and J ends lost 1 base and 6 bases, in that order; junction bases with no gene match: 4. Germline assignment: CDR1 LGHNA and CDR2 YNFKEQ. The CDR3 loop spans 14 amino acids. The CDR3: CASSQGLTGDTQYF. The CDR3 DNA sequence: TGTGCCAGCAGCCAAGGGCTGACAGGGGATACGCAGTATTTT.